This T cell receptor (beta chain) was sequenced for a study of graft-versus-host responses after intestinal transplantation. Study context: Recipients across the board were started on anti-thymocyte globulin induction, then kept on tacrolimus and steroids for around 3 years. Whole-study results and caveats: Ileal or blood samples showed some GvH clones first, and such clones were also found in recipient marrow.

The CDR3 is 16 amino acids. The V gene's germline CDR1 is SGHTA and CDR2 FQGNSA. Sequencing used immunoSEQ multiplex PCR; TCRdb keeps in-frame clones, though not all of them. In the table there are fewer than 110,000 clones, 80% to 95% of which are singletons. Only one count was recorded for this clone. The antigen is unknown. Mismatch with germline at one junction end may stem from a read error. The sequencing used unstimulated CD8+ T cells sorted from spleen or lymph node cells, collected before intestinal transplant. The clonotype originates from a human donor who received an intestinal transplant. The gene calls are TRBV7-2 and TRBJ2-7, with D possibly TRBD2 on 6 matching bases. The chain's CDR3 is CASNLRFPGTFYEQYF. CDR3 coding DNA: TGTGCCAGCAACTTACGTTTCCCCGGGACTTTTTACGAGCAGTACTTC.